These T cell receptor beta chains were read from a single sample in a study of blood T cell repertoires in COVID-19. Sequencing used immunoSEQ multiplex PCR; TCRdb keeps in-frame clones, though not all of them. This sample has 200,000 to 250,000 clones, with 80% to 90% found just once. The sample was PBMCs or T cells enriched from blood (not recorded which). These receptors were taken from a woman in her thirties who had been exposed to COVID-19. The CDR3 runs from the conserved cysteine through the conserved F or W. Fields, in order: J gene, clone size, V gene, CDR3 protein. Part of the rows lack a size; the others show once, few, many or a class for expanded clones.

TRBJ2-7 | NA | TRBV3-1/TRBV3-2 | CASSQGTSGSRQYF
TRBJ2-1 | NA | TRBV27 | CASSRITGSNEQFF
TRBJ2-7 | NA | TRBV27 | CASSTPTSERSYEQYF
TRBJ2-3 | NA | TRBV28 | CASRGVPDTQYF
TRBJ1-1 | few | TRBV6-5 | CASSSKRNTEAFF
TRBJ1-2 | NA | TRBV2 | CASRRQVYGYTF
TRBJ2-1 | NA | TRBV10-1 | CASSESGGSLAGGDEQFF
TRBJ2-5 | NA | TRBV6-5 | CASTRLAGGGETQYF
TRBJ2-4 | NA | TRBV19 | CASRVSEAKNIQYF
TRBJ2-1 | once | TRBV5-1 | CASSLVGAGEQFF
TRBJ1-2 | NA | TRBV5-1 | CASSQTGLNYGYTF
TRBJ1-5 | NA | TRBV5-1 | CASSLSAGNQPQHF
TRBJ1-4 | once | TRBV3-1/TRBV3-2 | CASSQGEGRVNEKLFF
TRBJ1-1 | once | TRBV5-4 | CASSFGDPGGALNTEAFF
TRBJ2-7 | once | TRBV5-4 | CASSWGLVGRGEQYF
TRBJ2-7 | NA | TRBV2 | CASSPGFTYEQYF
TRBJ1-6 | NA | TRBV6-5 | CASIWTGFDSPLHF
TRBJ1-5 | NA | TRBV5-6 | CASSLRGREAQPQHF
TRBJ2-3 | NA | TRBV3-1/TRBV3-2 | CASSQGTGGAYTQYF
TRBJ1-4 | NA | TRBV3-1/TRBV3-2 | CASSQDGRGHNEKLFF
TRBJ1-6 | NA | TRBV18 | CASSQGLSYNSPLHF
TRBJ2-6 | NA | TRBV5-1 | CASSRTGTGGVTANVLTF
TRBJ2-2 | NA | TRBV28 | CASSLDAGVGTGELFF
TRBJ2-1 | NA | TRBV30 | CAWGTSGKYNEQFF
TRBJ1-5 | NA | TRBV28 | CASSLRGQPQHF
TRBJ1-2 | NA | TRBV14 | CASSGRQSYGYTF
TRBJ2-1 | NA | TRBV9 | CASSVVTTNEQFF